This T cell receptor beta chain was sequenced in a study of CD8 T cells in ankylosing spondylitis. The V gene's germline CDR1 is MNHEY and CDR2 SVGAGI. V gave up 2 bases and J gave up 5 bases, with 18 bases separating them. The CDR3 extends over 16 amino acids. With molecular barcodes, quantitative 5'-RACE was used to make the TCR beta libraries. MiXCR, run by TCRdb on the 5' RACE reads, gives a single entry per CDR3 protein. Here the sample spans 200,000 to 250,000 distinct CDR3 sequences, about 7% being singletons. Findings and limits, study-wide: In ankylosing spondylitis blood, a motif of several highly homologous TCR beta variants appeared characteristic. From matched ankylosing spondylitis synovial fluid, disease-linked clones were reportedly recovered at significantly enriched levels.

This clonotype has only a few counts. Its antigen is undetermined. The sequence was collected from a male donor with ankylosing spondylitis. The rearrangement uses TRBV6-5 and TRBJ2-5, with a weak D call TRBD1 (6 bases). The sequencing sample was made of blood, either unsorted or a sorted T cell fraction (not recorded which). This CDR3 reads CASSYPKGQGLETQYF. Written as DNA, the CDR3 is TGTGCCAGCAGTTACCCGAAGGGGCAGGGGTTGGAGACCCAGTACTTC.